A single sample is the source of the 15 T cell receptor beta chains below, sequenced in a study of shared clonotypes between healthy human individuals. Using immunoSEQ multiplex PCR, the repertoire was profiled, and TCRdb retains in-frame clones only, with some absent. The table has about 2.1 million clones, around 93% seen once; the top ten hold over 1.5%. Naive CD8 cells, CD45RO-negative and positively selected for CCR7, excluded terminally differentiated effector memory CD45RA+ cells. Sequenced: naive CD8+ T cells from PBMCs. The receptors stem from a man aged 18 to 29 in good health. Some clones in this sample may be carry-over from other donors' samples.

CDR3 nucleotides: TGTGCCAGCAGCTTAGTAGGGACAGGGGGAGAGACCCAGTACTTC. Its protein product is CASSLVGTGGETQYF. The chain is built from TRBV11-1 and TRBJ2-5, with 11 nucleotides matching TRBD1. The germline CDR1 and CDR2 sequences are SGHAT and FQDESV (reference sequence). This CDR3 is 15 amino acids long. Unmatched junction bases numbered 2, after V lost 1 base and J lost 4 bases.

The genes are TRBV7-3 and TRBJ2-7, with 9 positions matching TRBD1. This CDR3 is 13 amino acids long. V shed 5 bases, J shed 5 bases, and the junction held 4 bases outside the gene matches. Germline V gives CDR1 SGHTA, CDR2 FQGTGA. The CDR3 is CASSPDRGHEQYF. The CDR3, as DNA: TGTGCCAGCAGCCCGGACAGGGGACACGAGCAGTACTTC.

This sequence joins TRBV7-2 and TRBJ2-7, with D unclear. Germline-derived CDR1 and CDR2 are SGHTA and FQGNSA. The CDR3 is made up of 13 amino acids. Trimming pared 3 bases from V and 1 base from J, leaving 7 bases between. DNA for the CDR3: TGTGCCAGCAGCTTCCTTGGGTCCTACGAGCAGTACTTC. It codes for CASSFLGSYEQYF.

The chain uses TRBV28 and TRBJ1-4, with 7 bases matching TRBD1. CDR3 length equals 13 residues. CDR1 is MDHEN, CDR2 SYDVKM, per germline. The V and J ends lost 6 bases and 7 bases, in that order; junction bases with no gene match: 5. CDR3 amino acids: CASRTGRSEKLFF. The CDR3 DNA follows: TGTGCCAGCAGGACAGGGAGGAGTGAAAAACTGTTTTTT.

Regarding this clone: Other nucleotide sequences from this sample produce the same CDR3. This rearrangement joins TRBV9 to TRBJ1-1; maybe TRBD1 (6 bases). Trimming removed 3 bases at V and 0 bases at J, with 9 bases between. The CDR3 runs 14 residues. The germline gives CDR1 SGDLS, CDR2 YYNGEE. The DNA of the CDR3 is TGTGCCAGCAGCGCTGGACAGTTGAACACTGAAGCTTTCTTT. This translates into CASSAGQLNTEAFF.

The CDR3 loop is CASSSPGGLAGGLNTGELFF. The CDR3, as DNA: TGTGCCAGCAGCTCCCCCGGAGGACTAGCGGGAGGCCTGAACACCGGGGAGCTGTTTTTT. The V gene is TRBV5-8, the J gene TRBJ2-2; 14 nucleotides match TRBD2. The V and J ends lost 3 bases and 1 base, in that order; junction bases with no gene match: 11. Germline V gene data show CDR1 as SGHTS and CDR2 as YDEGEE. The CDR3 runs to 20 residues.

V usage is TRBV2 and J usage is TRBJ2-1, with 9 bases matching TRBD2. Trimming cost V 8 bases and J 3 bases; bases outside gene matches: 8. The CDR3 contains 15 residues. Looked up from germline, CDR1 is SNHLY and CDR2 is FYNNEI. For the CDR3, the DNA is TGTGCCAGCGGTAATCTAGCGGGAAGCTACAATGAGCAGTTCTTC. Protein: CASGNLAGSYNEQFF.

This clone was counted a few times. The chain links TRBV30 to TRBJ1-5, with a tentative D call TRBD1 (6 bases). The CDR3 is 14 amino acids. Germline CDR1 GTSNPN, CDR2 SVGIG (reference sequence). V shed 1 base and J shed 7 bases, with 14 bases lying between them. The chain's CDR3 is CAWSARGGEQPQHF. In DNA, the CDR3 is TGTGCCTGGAGTGCCCGGGGGGGCGAACAGCCCCAGCATTTT.

The genes are TRBV19 and TRBJ1-5; 7 nucleotides match TRBD1. The CDR3 extends over 15 amino acids. CDR1 and CDR2 (germline): LNHDA, SQIVND (reference sequence). V shed 7 bases, J shed 3 bases, and the junction held 9 bases outside the gene matches. The CDR3 DNA sequence: TGTGCCAGTACCAATTATGGGACAGACAATCAGCCCCAGCATTTT. Amino acids: CASTNYGTDNQPQHF.

The DNA of the CDR3 is TGTGCCAGCAGCGCAGGACATCAACCTTACGAGCAGTACTTC. Its translation: CASSAGHQPYEQYF. This chain uses TRBV9 with TRBJ2-7, with a tentative D call TRBD1 (5 bases). CDR1 SGDLS and CDR2 YYNGEE come from the germline V gene. V was pared by 3 bases and J by 4 bases, with 14 bases between. The CDR3 is 14 residues long. Supplemented by reference TRBV9 and TRBJ2-7, the full variable domain reads DSGVTQTPKHLITATGQRVTLRCSPRSGDLSVYWYQQSLDQGLQFLIQYYNGEERAKGNILERFSAQQFPDLHSELNLSSLELGDSALYFCASSAGHQPYEQYFGPGTRLTVT.

The genes are TRBV28 and TRBJ2-7; D uncertain. V lost 3 bases to trimming and J lost 6 bases, with 9 bases between them. This CDR3 region has 12 residues. CDR1 and CDR2 (germline): MDHEN, SYDVKM. The DNA for the CDR3 is TGTGCCAGCAGTTTTGATGAGTCCGAGCAGTACTTC. Amino acid sequence: CASSFDESEQYF.

The J gene is TRBJ2-3, the V gene TRBV29-1; no definite D call. CDR1 SQVTM and CDR2 ANQGSEA come from the germline V gene. The CDR3 is made up of 16 amino acids. Trimming shortened V by 1 base and J by 2 bases, and 16 bases separated the two germline ends. The CDR3 region is CSVEGVMDPPTDTQYF. The CDR3 DNA follows: TGCAGCGTTGAAGGGGTTATGGATCCCCCCACAGATACGCAGTATTTT.

In this sample, this clone turned up a few times. J is TRBJ1-1 and V is TRBV7-9, with unresolved D. CDR1 and CDR2 (germline): SEHNR, FQNEAQ (reference sequence). V lost 8 bases and J 7 bases, leaving 11 bases between the germline ends. The CDR3 is made up of 11 amino acids. CDR3 bases: TGTGCCAGCTTCTCCGGGCGTGAAGCTTTCTTT. Its translation is CASFSGREAFF.

The chain uses TRBV9 and TRBJ2-6; the match to TRBD1 covers 8 bases. The CDR3 is 18 residues long. With 3 bases clipped from V and 4 bases from J, the junction kept 12 bases outside the gene matches. The V gene's germline CDR1 is SGDLS and CDR2 YYNGEE. In DNA form, the CDR3 reads TGTGCCAGCAGCGCAGGACAGGGCCCGGCTAAAGGGGCCAACGTCCTGACTTTC. Protein sequence: CASSAGQGPAKGANVLTF.

This chain connects TRBV9 to TRBJ2-1; D is perhaps TRBD2 (5 bases). Germline lookup yields CDR1 SGDLS and CDR2 YYNGEE. The CDR3 loop spans 18 amino acids. V gave up 6 bases and J gave up 6 bases, with 28 bases separating them. The CDR3 DNA reads as TGTGCCAGCAACACCAACCGGGGTCCCGAGGCCACCGCCAATGAGCAGTTCTTC. Residues: CASNTNRGPEATANEQFF.